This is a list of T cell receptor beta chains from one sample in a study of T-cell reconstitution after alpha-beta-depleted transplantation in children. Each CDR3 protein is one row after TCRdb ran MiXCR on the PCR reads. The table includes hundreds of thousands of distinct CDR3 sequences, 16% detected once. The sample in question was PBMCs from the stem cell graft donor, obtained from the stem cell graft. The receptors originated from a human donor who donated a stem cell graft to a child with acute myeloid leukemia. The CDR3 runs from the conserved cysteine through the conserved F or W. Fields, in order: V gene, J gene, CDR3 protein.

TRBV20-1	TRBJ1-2	CSARDRGRADYGYTF
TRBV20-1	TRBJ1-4	CSATHRVANEKLFF
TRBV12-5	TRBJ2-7	CASGSRASYEQYF
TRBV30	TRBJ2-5	CAWSVTSGGRTQYF
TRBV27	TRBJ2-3	CASSFEALAGGPEADTQYF
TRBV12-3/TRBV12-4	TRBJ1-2	CASSFGEAYGYTF
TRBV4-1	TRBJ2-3	CASSPGLHTTDTQYF
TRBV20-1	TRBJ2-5	CSAIRQGERETQYF
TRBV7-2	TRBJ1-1	CASSFASRALNTEAFF
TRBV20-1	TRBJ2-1	CSAPLTAGGYNEQFF
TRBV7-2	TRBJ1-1	CASSPRSAFGQDTEAFF
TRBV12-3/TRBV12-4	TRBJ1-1	CASNRLGMNTEAFF
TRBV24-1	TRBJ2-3	CATSDRTSGTDTQYF
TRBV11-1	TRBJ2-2	CASSADGLVGPELFF
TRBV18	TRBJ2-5	CASSQLTGTGIQETQYF
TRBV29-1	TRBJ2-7	CSARTGRTSSYEQYF
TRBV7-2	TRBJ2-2	CASSLAGGPNTGELFF
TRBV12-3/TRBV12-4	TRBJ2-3	CASSSTGGEEDTQYF
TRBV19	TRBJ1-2	CAMAPRPGRTSNYGYTF
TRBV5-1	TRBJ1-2	CASSGTEYGYTF
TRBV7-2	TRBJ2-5	CASSLAADRVETQYF
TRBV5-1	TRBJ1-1	CASSPAIPGQKEAFF
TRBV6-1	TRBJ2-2	CASSDWTGVRTGELFF